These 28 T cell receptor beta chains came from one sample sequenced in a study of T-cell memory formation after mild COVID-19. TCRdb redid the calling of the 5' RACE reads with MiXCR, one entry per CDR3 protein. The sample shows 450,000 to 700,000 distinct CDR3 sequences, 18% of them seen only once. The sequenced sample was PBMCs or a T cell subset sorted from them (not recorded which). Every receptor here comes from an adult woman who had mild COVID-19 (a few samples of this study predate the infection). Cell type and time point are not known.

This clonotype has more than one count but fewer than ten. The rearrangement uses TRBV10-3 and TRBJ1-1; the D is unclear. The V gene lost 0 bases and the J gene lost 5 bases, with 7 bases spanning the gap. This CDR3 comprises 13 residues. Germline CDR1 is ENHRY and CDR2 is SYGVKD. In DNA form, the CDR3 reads TGTGCCATCAGTGAGTCGACGAGGACTGAAGCTTTCTTT. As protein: CAISESTRTEAFF.

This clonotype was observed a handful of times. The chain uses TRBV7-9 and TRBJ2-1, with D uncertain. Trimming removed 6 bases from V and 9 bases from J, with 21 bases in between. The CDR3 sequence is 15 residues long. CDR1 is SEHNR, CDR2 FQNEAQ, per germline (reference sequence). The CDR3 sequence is CASSHGPGRNPEQFF. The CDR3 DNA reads TGTGCCAGCAGTCACGGGCCAGGCCGGAACCCTGAGCAGTTCTTC.

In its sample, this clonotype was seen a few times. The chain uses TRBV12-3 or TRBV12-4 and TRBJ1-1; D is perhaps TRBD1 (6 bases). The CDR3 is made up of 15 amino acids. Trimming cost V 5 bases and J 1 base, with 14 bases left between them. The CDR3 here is CASSRGGTPNTEAFF. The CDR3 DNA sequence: TGTGCCAGCAGTAGAGGGGGGACTCCGAACACTGAAGCTTTCTTT.

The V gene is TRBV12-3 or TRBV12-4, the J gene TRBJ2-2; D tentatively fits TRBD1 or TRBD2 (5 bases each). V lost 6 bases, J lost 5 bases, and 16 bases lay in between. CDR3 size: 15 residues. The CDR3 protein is CASSGSGTGTGELFF. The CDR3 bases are TGTGCCAGCAGCGGTTCCGGGACCGGGACCGGGGAGCTGTTTTTT.

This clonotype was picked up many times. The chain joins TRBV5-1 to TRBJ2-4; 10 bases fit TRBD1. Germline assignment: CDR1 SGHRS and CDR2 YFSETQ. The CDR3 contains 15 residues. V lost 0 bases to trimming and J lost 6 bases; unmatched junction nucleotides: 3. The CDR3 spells CASSLGGQGGNIQYF. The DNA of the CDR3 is TGCGCCAGCAGCTTGGGCGGACAGGGGGGAAACATTCAGTACTTC.

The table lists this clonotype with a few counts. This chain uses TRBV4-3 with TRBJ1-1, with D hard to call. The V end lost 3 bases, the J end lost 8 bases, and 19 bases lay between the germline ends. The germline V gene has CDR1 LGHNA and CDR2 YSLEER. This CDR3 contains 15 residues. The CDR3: CASSHRNNGYREAFF. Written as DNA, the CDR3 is TGCGCCAGCAGCCATCGAAACAACGGGTACAGAGAAGCTTTCTTT.

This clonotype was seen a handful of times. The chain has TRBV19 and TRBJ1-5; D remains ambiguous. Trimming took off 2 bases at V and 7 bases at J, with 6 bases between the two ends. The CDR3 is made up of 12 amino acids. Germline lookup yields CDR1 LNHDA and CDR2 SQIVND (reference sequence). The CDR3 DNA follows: TGTGCCAGTAGTATATTAGGGCAGCCCCAGCATTTT. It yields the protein CASSILGQPQHF.

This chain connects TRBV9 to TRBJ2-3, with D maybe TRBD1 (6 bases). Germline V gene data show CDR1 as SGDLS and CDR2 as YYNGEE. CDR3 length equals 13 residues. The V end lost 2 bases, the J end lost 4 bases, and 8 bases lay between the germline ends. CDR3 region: CASSVQGSDTQYF. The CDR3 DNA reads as TGTGCCAGCAGCGTGCAGGGGTCAGATACGCAGTATTTT.

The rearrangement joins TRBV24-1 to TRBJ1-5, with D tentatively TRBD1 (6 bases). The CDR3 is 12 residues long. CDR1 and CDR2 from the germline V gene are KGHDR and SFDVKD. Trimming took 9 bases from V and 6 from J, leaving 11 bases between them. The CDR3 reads CATGGAGQPQHF. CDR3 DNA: TGTGCCACCGGGGGCGCGGGTCAGCCCCAGCATTTT.

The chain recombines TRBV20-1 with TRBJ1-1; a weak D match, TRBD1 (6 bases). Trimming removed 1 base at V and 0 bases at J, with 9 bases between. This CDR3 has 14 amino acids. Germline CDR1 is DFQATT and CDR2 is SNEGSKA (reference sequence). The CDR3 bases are TGCAGTGCTAGAGTCCGGGGGCTGAACACTGAAGCTTTCTTT. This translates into CSARVRGLNTEAFF.

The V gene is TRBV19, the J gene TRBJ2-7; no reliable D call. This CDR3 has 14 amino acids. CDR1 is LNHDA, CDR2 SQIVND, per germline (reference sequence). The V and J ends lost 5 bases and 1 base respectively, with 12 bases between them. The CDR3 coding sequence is TGTGCCAGTAGTCCGAACTCATGGTCCTACGAGCAGTACTTC. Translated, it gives CASSPNSWSYEQYF. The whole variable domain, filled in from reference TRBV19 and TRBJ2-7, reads DGGITQSPKYLFRKEGQNVTLSCEQNLNHDAMYWYRQDPGQGLRLIYYSQIVNDFQKGDIAEGYSVSREKKESFPLTVTSAQKNPTAFYLCASSPNSWSYEQYFGPGTRLTVT.

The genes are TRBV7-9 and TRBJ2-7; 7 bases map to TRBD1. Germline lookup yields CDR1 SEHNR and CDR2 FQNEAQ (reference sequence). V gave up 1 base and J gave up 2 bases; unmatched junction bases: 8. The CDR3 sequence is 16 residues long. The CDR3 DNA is TGTGCCAGCAGCTTAGACACGAAAACAGGGGCCTACGAGCAGTACTTC. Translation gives CASSLDTKTGAYEQYF.

The CDR3 reads CASSYGGGEQYF. For the CDR3, the DNA is TGTGCCAGCAGTTACGGGGGGGGCGAGCAGTACTTC. V usage is TRBV6-5 and J usage is TRBJ2-7, with TRBD2 matching over 7 bases. CDR3 size: 12 residues. CDR1 and CDR2 from the germline V gene are MNHEY and SVGAGI. The trim removed 2 bases at V and 6 bases at J, leaving 1 base unmatched.

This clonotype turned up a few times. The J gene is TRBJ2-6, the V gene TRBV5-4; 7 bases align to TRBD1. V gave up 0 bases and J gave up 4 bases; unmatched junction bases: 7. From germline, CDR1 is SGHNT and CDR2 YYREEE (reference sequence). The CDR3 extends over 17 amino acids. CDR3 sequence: CASSLAGGAWGANVLTF. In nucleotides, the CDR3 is TGTGCCAGCAGCTTGGCAGGGGGAGCGTGGGGGGCCAACGTCCTGACTTTC.

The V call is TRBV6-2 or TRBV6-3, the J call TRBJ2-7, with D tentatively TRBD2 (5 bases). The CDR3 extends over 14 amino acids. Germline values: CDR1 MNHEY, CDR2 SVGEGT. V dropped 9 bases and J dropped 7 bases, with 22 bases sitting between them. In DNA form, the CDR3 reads TGTGCCAGACCTTTCGGGGTAGTCTGGAGTGAGCAGTACTTC. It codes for CARPFGVVWSEQYF.

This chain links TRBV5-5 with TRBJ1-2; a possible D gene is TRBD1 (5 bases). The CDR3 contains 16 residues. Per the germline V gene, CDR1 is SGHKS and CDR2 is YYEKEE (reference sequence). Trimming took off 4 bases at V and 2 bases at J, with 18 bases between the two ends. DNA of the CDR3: TGTGCCAGCAGCCCCTGGGGCAGTTCCACGAACTATGGCTACACCTTC. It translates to CASSPWGSSTNYGYTF.

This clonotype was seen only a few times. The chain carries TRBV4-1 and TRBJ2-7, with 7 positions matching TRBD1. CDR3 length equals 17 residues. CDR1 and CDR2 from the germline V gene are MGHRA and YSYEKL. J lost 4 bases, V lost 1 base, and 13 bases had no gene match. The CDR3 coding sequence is TGCGCCAGCAGCCAAGCTATCTTTGGGACAGAAATATACGAGCAGTACTTC. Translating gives CASSQAIFGTEIYEQYF.

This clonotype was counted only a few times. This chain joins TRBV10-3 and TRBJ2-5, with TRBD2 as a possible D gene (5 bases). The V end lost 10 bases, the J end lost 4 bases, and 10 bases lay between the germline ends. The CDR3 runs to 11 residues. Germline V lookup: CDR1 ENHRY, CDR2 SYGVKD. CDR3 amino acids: CATTSRETQYF. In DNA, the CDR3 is TGTGCCACCACTAGTAGAGAGACCCAGTACTTC.

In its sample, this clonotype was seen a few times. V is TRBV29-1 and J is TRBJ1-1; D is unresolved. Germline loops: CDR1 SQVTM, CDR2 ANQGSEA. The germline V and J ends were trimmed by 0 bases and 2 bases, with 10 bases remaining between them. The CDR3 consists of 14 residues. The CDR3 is CSVEERRPNTEAFF. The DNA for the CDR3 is TGCAGCGTTGAAGAGCGCAGGCCCAACACTGAAGCTTTCTTT.

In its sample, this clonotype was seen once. CDR3 sequence reads: CASSLEGQGRGNTIYF. DNA for the CDR3: TGCGCCAGCAGCCTGGAAGGACAGGGACGGGGAAACACCATATATTTT. V is TRBV5-1 and J is TRBJ1-3; 8 nucleotides align to TRBD1. Trimming at V came to 4 bases and at J to 4 bases, leaving 10 bases not matched to a gene. Germline V gives CDR1 SGHRS, CDR2 YFSETQ. The CDR3 loop spans 16 amino acids.

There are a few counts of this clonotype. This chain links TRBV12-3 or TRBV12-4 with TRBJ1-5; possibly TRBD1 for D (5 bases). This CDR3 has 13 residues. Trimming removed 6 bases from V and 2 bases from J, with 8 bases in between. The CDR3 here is CASRMGGNQPQHF. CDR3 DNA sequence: TGTGCCAGCAGGATGGGGGGCAATCAGCCCCAGCATTTT.

DNA of the CDR3: TGTGCCAGTAGTACGGACAGGGTCTACACTGAAGCTTTCTTT. Translating gives CASSTDRVYTEAFF. The rearrangement joins TRBV19 to TRBJ1-1; 8 bases are shared with TRBD1. The CDR3 spans 14 residues. Germline V gene data show CDR1 as LNHDA and CDR2 as SQIVND (reference sequence). The V gene end was trimmed by 4 bases and the J gene end by 3 bases; junction bases not matched to a gene: 4.

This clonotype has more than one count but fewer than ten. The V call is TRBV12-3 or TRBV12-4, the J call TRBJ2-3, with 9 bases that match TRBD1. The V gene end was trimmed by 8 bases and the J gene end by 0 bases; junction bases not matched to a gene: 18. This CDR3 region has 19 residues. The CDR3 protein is CASGRTPGQGITSTDTQYF. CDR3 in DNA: TGTGCCAGCGGACGTACTCCGGGACAGGGAATTACTAGCACAGATACGCAGTATTTT.

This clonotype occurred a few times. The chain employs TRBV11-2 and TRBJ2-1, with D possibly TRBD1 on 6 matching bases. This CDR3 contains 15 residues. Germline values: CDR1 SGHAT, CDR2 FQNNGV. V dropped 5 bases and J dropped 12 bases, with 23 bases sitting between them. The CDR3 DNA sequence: TGTGCCAGCAGCCCACTGGCGTCAGGGACAATTAGGCAGTTCTTC. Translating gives CASSPLASGTIRQFF.

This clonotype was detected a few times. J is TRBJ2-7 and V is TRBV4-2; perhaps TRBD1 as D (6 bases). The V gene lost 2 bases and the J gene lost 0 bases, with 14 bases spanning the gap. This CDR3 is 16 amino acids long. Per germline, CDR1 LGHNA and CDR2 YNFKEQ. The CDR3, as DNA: TGTGCCAGCAGCCAAATGGGGGCTGAGAGCTCCTACGAGCAGTACTTC. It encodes CASSQMGAESSYEQYF.

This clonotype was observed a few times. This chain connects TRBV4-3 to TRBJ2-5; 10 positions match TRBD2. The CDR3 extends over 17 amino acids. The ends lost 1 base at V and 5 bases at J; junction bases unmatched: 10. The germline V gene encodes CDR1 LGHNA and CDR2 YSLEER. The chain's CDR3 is CASSQGVLAGLGETQYF. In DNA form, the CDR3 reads TGCGCCAGCAGCCAAGGCGTACTAGCGGGACTCGGTGAGACCCAGTACTTC.

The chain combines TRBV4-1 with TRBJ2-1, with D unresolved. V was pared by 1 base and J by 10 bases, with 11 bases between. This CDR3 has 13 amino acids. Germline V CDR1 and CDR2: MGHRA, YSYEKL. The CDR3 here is CASSQGAEREQFF. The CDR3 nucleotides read TGCGCCAGCAGCCAAGGCGCGGAAAGGGAGCAGTTCTTC.

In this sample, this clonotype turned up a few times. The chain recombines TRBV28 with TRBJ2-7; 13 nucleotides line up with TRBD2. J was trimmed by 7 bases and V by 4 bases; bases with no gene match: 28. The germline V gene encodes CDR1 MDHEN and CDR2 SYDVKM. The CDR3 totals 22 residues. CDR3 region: CASSSISGRLGLAGPYGAEQYF. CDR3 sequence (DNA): TGTGCCAGCAGTTCTATTAGCGGGCGCTTGGGACTAGCGGGACCTTACGGGGCGGAGCAGTACTTC.